In its sample, the clone carrying this T cell receptor beta chain ranks as large. Its antigen is as yet unknown. The data are from a study of circulating CD8 cells and anti-PD-1 response in melanoma. Between the trimmed V and J ends, which lost 6 bases and 2 bases, there was a span of 11 bases. The CDR3 consists of 13 residues. The V gene's germline CDR1 is SNHLY and CDR2 FYNNEI. The study, taken as a whole, reports: Diversity ranked highest in DNEG and lowest in TIGIT subsets.

TCR libraries were prepared from about 16 ng of total RNA with the QIAseq Immune Repertoire TCR panel. MiXCR was run by TCRdb on the reads, yielding one entry per CDR3 protein. The sample has a few hundred distinct CDR3 sequences, 9.5% to 10% seen once. Live CD3+CD8+TCRalphabeta+ cells were sorted into four subsets by PD-1 and/or TIGIT. The chain links TRBV2 to TRBJ2-7; D remains ambiguous. This sequence was found in a human donor with melanoma. Sequenced here: CD8+ T cells from PBMCs, sampled at baseline or after one month of anti-PD-1 therapy (not recorded which). CDR3 coding DNA: TGTGCCAGCAGAGGGCTTATGACCTACGAGCAGTACTTC. Translating it yields CASRGLMTYEQYF.